This T cell receptor (beta chain) was retrieved from a study of T cells in localized non-small cell lung cancer. The germline V gene has CDR1 MDHEN and CDR2 SYDVKM. The V end was cut by 3 bases, the J end by 11 bases, with 20 bases between. The CDR3 has 14 amino acids. Repertoires were generated with immunoSEQ multiplex PCR, while TCRdb's copy carries only in-frame clones and drops some. Of approximately 4,100 clones in the sample, roughly 38% are singletons; the top ten hold around 6.2%. Source: lung tumor tissue, taken before any cancer treatment. The genes are TRBV28 and TRBJ2-7; tentative D call: TRBD2 (6 bases). This TCR was sampled from a woman aged 35-70 years with stage I lung adenocarcinoma. CDR3 in amino acids: CASSFPGTRVREYF. CDR3 DNA: TGTGCCAGCAGTTTCCCCGGGACTCGGGTGAGAGAGTACTTC.